A single sample is the source of the 16 T cell receptor beta chains below, sequenced in a study of shared clonotypes between healthy human individuals. Method: immunoSEQ multiplex PCR; TCRdb's copy keeps in-frame clones and lacks some. Of approximately 1,000,000 clones in the sample, approximately 80% were seen once. Source material: memory CD4+ T cells from PBMCs. Described subset: CD45RA-negative fraction. These receptors were collected from a young man in good health. Some clones in this sample may be carry-over from other donors' samples.

The chain recombines TRBV15 with TRBJ2-7; D ambiguous. Germline V gene sequence: CDR1 LNHNV, CDR2 YYDKDF (reference sequence). There are 15 residues in the CDR3. V was clipped by 0 bases and J by 9 bases, with 18 bases between them. As DNA, the CDR3 is TGTGCCACCAGCAGAGATAGAACAGATAATACGAGGCAGTACTTC. Translation: CATSRDRTDNTRQYF.

The chain has TRBV6-6 and TRBJ1-3; D unresolved. Trimming removed 8 bases at V and 0 bases at J, with 14 bases between. From germline, CDR1 is MNHNY and CDR2 SVGAGI (reference sequence). This CDR3 is built from 15 residues. CDR3 sequence: CASGPRAASGNTIYF. CDR3 sequence (DNA): TGTGCCAGCGGCCCCCGGGCCGCCTCTGGAAACACCATATATTTT.

This clone was observed a single time. The rearrangement uses TRBV7-9 and TRBJ2-7, with TRBD1 matching over 8 bases. This CDR3 region has 15 residues. Germline V gene lookup returns CDR1 SEHNR and CDR2 FQNEAQ (reference sequence). The V and J ends lost 0 bases and 5 bases, in that order; junction bases with no gene match: 6. The CDR3 reads CASSLAQRTGNEQYF. CDR3 DNA sequence: TGTGCCAGCAGCTTAGCGCAGAGGACAGGGAACGAGCAGTACTTC.

This clone was detected a few times. The CDR3 protein is CASSLEDLNTEAFF. The CDR3 region has the DNA TGTGCCAGCAGTTTGGAGGATTTGAACACTGAAGCTTTCTTT. This sequence joins TRBV6-6 and TRBJ1-1, with unresolved D. This CDR3 contains 14 residues. Trimming removed 4 bases at V and 0 bases at J, with 9 bases between. Germline CDR1 MNHNY, CDR2 SVGAGI (reference sequence).

This clone was found once. The genes are TRBV2 and TRBJ2-7, with 12 bases lining up with TRBD2. The CDR3 length is 14 residues. V was clipped by 6 bases and J by 4 bases; unmatched bases: 4. Germline CDR1 and CDR2: SNHLY and FYNNEI. CDR3 sequence: CASRRLAGAYEQYF. As DNA, the CDR3 is TGTGCCAGCAGAAGACTAGCGGGAGCGTACGAGCAGTACTTC.

V gene TRBV15 combines with J gene TRBJ1-1, with D possibly being TRBD1 (5 bases). The CDR3 has 14 amino acids. The V end was cut by 0 bases, the J end by 3 bases, with 8 bases between. CDR1 is LNHNV, CDR2 YYDKDF, per germline (reference sequence). The CDR3 sequence is CATSRDLGDTEAFF. Written as DNA, the CDR3 is TGTGCCACCAGCAGAGATCTAGGGGACACTGAAGCTTTCTTT.

J is TRBJ2-7 and V is TRBV10-3; 9 nucleotides align to TRBD1. This CDR3 is built from 14 residues. V lost 4 bases and J lost 2; bases outside the gene matches: 3. Germline assignment: CDR1 ENHRY and CDR2 SYGVKD. The CDR3, as DNA: TGTGCCATCAGTGCCGGGACAGGGACCTACGAGCAGTACTTC. The encoded protein is CAISAGTGTYEQYF.

The rearrangement joins TRBV18 to TRBJ2-6; D ambiguous. V was shortened by 2 bases and J by 2 bases, with 4 bases between the two germline ends. The germline V gene has CDR1 KGHSH and CDR2 LQKENI. This CDR3 spans 14 amino acids. The CDR3 region has the DNA TGTGCCAGCTCACCATCTGCTGGGGCCAACGTCCTGACTTTC. This translates into CASSPSAGANVLTF.

This clone occurred once. The chain combines TRBV6-1 with TRBJ2-5; perhaps TRBD2 as D (5 bases). V was shortened by 6 bases and J by 11 bases, with 13 bases between the two germline ends. CDR3 length: 11 amino acids. Germline CDR1 is MNHNS and CDR2 is SASEGT. CDR3 sequence reads: CASRSPWEQYF. The CDR3 DNA sequence: TGTGCCAGCAGGTCTCCTTGGGAGCAGTACTTC.

The chain couples TRBV2 to TRBJ1-3; D is uncertain. V lost 7 bases and J lost 3, with 10 bases in between. Per germline, CDR1 SNHLY and CDR2 FYNNEI. This CDR3 spans 13 amino acids. The CDR3, as DNA: TGTGCCAGCAAACCAGGAGATGGAAACACCATATATTTT. Its translation is CASKPGDGNTIYF.

The rearrangement joins TRBV11-3 to TRBJ2-7; TRBD1 aligns across 8 bases. The CDR3 covers 14 residues. V trimming: 8 bases; J trimming: 1 base; junction bases outside the gene matches: 7. Germline CDR1 and CDR2: SGHNT and YENEEA. The CDR3 DNA sequence: TGTGCCAGCCGCTGGACAGGGTGTTCCTACGAGCAGTACTTC. Its translation: CASRWTGCSYEQYF. The full variable domain, completed using reference TRBV11-3 and TRBJ2-7, is EAGVVQSPRYKIIEKKQPVAFWCNPISGHNTLYWYLQNLGQGPELLIRYENEEAVDDSQLPKDRFSAERLKGVDSTLKIQPAELGDSAVYLCASRWTGCSYEQYFGPGTRLTVT.

The chain is built from TRBV6-1 and TRBJ2-3; 11 nucleotides match TRBD2. The CDR3 loop spans 14 amino acids. J gave up 3 bases and V 6 bases, and 2 bases lay outside the gene matches. The germline gives CDR1 MNHNS, CDR2 SASEGT. For the CDR3, the DNA is TGTGCCAGCAGCGCTAGCGGGAGGACAGATACGCAGTATTTT. It encodes CASSASGRTDTQYF.

The chain carries TRBV6-5 and TRBJ2-1; TRBD2 might be the D (6 bases). Per the germline V gene, CDR1 is MNHEY and CDR2 is SVGAGI. V was clipped by 7 bases and J by 7 bases, with 17 bases between them. The CDR3 spans 14 residues. CDR3 sequence: CASTSPGVKNEQFF. CDR3 DNA sequence: TGTGCCAGCACCTCTCCGGGAGTGAAAAATGAGCAGTTCTTC.

This clone was recorded a few times. The V gene is TRBV11-2, the J gene TRBJ1-1; D may be TRBD1 (6 bases). Germline-derived CDR1 and CDR2 are SGHAT and FQNNGV. V was shortened by 3 bases and J by 0 bases, with 11 bases between the two germline ends. The CDR3 totals 15 residues. CDR3 bases: TGTGCCAGCAGCTTGTCCGGGACACTGAACACTGAAGCTTTCTTT. Protein sequence: CASSLSGTLNTEAFF.

This clone was counted at least ten times. In the same sample, other DNA sequences code for this CDR3. CDR3 sequence (DNA): TGCGCCAGCAGCTTCGAAGGGAGGACTGAAGCTTTCTTT. This gives the protein CASSFEGRTEAFF. J is TRBJ1-1 and V is TRBV5-1; D is unresolved. Looked up from germline, CDR1 is SGHRS and CDR2 is YFSETQ. Trimming removed 2 bases at V and 5 bases at J, with 10 bases between. This CDR3 is 13 amino acids long.

As to this clone: The same CDR3 arises from other DNA sequences in this sample as well. V gene TRBV7-2 combines with J gene TRBJ1-5, with D unresolved. V was clipped by 4 bases and J by 5 bases, with 6 bases between them. Per germline, CDR1 SGHTA and CDR2 FQGNSA. CDR3 length: 12 amino acids. CDR3 sequence (DNA): TGTGCCAGCAGCTCTTTCGATCAGCCCCAGCATTTT. Protein: CASSSFDQPQHF.